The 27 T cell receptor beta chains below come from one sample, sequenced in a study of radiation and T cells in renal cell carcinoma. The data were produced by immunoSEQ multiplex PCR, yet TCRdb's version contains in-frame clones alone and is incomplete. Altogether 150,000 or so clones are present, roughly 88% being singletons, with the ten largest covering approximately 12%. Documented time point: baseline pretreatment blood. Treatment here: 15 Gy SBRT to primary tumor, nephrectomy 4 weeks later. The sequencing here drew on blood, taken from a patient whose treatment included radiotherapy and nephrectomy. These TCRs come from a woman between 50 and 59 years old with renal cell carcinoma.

CDR3 in DNA: TGCGCCAGCAGCTTAACAGGGAGCGACACTGAAGCTTTCTTT. Translated: CASSLTGSDTEAFF. V gene TRBV5-1 combines with J gene TRBJ1-1; a possible D gene is TRBD1 (6 bases). V lost 2 bases and J lost 3, with 11 bases in between. The length of the CDR3 is 14 residues. CDR1 is SGHRS and CDR2 is YFSETQ in the germline V gene. Full variable domain (rest looked up from reference TRBV5-1 and TRBJ1-1): KAGVTQTPRYLIKTRGQQVTLSCSPISGHRSVSWYQQTPGQGLQFLFEYFSETQRNKGNFPGRFSGRQFSNSRSEMNVSTLELGDSALYLCASSLTGSDTEAFFGQGTRLTVV.

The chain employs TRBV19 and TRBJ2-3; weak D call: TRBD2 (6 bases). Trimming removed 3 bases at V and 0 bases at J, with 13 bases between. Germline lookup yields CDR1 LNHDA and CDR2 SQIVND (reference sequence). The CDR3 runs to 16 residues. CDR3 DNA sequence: TGTGCCAGTAGTATTCTAACTAGCCAGAGCACAGATACGCAGTATTTT. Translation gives CASSILTSQSTDTQYF.

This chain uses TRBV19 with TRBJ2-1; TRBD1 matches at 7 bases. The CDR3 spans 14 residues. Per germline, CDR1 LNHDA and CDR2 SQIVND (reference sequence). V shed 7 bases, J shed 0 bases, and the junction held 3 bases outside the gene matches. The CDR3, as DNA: TGTGCCAGTATTCGGACAGGCTCCTACAATGAGCAGTTCTTC. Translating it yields CASIRTGSYNEQFF.

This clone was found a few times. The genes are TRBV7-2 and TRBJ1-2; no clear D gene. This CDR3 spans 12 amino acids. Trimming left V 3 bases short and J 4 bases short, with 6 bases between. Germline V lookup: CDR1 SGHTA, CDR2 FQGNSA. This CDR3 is CASSFGFYGYTF. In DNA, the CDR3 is TGTGCCAGCAGCTTTGGCTTCTATGGCTACACCTTC.

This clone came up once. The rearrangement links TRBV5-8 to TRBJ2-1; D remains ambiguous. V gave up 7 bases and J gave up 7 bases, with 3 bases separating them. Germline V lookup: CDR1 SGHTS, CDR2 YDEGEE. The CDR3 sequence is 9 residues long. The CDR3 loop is CASLNEQFF. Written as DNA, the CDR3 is TGTGCCAGCTTGAATGAGCAGTTCTTC.

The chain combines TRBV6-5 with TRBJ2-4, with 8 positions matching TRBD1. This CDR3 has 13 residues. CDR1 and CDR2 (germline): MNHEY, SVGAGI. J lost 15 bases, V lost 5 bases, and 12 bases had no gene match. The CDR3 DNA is TGTGCCAGCAGTAACGGACAGGGTAATGGGCGGTACTTC. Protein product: CASSNGQGNGRYF.

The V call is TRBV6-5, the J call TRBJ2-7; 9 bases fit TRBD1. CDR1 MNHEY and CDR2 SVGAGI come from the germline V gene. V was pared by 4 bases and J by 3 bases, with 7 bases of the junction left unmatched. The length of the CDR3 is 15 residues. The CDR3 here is CASSFATGGNYEQYF. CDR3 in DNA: TGTGCCAGCAGTTTTGCGACAGGGGGGAACTACGAGCAGTACTTC.

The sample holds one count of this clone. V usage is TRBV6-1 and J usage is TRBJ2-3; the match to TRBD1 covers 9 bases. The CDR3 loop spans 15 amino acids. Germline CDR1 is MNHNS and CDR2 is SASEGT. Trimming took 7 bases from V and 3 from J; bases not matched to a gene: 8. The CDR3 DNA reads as TGTGCCAGCACCGATCCGGGACAGGGAACAGATACGCAGTATTTT. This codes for CASTDPGQGTDTQYF.

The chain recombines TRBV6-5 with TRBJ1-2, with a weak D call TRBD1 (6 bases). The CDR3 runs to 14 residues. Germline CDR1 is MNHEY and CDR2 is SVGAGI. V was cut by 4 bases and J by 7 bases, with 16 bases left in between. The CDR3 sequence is CASSSHLTGSGYTF. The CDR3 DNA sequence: TGTGCCAGCAGTTCCCACCTCACAGGGAGTGGCTACACCTTC.

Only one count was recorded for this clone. As DNA, the CDR3 is TGCGCCAGCAGCCAAGATCTTGTCGGGATCGTCTCCTACGAGCAGTACTTC. Translating it yields CASSQDLVGIVSYEQYF. This chain uses TRBV4-1 with TRBJ2-7; the D gene is possibly TRBD2 (5 bases). Germline V gene lookup returns CDR1 MGHRA and CDR2 YSYEKL. The CDR3 is made up of 17 amino acids. Trimming removed 0 bases at V and 0 bases at J, with 15 bases between.

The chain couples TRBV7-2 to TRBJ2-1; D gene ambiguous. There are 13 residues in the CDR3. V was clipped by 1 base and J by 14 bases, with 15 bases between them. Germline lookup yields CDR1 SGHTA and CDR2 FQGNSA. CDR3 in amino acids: CASSLDWLGFKFF. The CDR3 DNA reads TGTGCCAGCAGCTTAGACTGGCTCGGCTTTAAGTTCTTC.

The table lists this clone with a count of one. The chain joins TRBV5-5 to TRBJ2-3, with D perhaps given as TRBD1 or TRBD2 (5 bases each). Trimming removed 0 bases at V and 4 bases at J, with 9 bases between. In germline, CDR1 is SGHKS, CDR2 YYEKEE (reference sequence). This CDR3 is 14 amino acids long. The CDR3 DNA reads TGTGCCAGCAGCTTGGGCCAGGGAGCAGATACGCAGTATTTT. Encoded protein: CASSLGQGADTQYF. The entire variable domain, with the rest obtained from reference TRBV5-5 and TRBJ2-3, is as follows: DAGVTQSPTHLIKTRGQQVTLRCSPISGHKSVSWYQQVLGQGPQFIFQYYEKEERGRGNFPDRFSARQFPNYSSELNVNALLLGDSALYLCASSLGQGADTQYFGPGTRLTVL.

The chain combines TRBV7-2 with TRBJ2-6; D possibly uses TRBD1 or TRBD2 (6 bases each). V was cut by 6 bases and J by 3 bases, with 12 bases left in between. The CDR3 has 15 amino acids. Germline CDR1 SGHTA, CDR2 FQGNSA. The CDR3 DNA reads TGTGCCAGCAGTGTACAGGGAGGTGGGGCCAACGTCCTGACTTTC. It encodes CASSVQGGGANVLTF.

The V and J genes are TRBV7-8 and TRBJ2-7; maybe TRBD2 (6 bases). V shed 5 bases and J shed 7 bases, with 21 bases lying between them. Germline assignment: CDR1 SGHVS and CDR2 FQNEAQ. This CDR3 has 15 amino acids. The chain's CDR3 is CASSLLVGGPGEQYF. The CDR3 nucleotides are TGTGCCAGCAGCCTGCTGGTGGGGGGACCTGGGGAGCAGTACTTC.

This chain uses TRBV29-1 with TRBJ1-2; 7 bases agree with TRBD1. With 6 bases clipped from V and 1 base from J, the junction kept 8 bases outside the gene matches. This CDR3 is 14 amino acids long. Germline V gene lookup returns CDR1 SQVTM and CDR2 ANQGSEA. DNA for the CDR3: TGCAGCGTAGCGACAGGGAAGTATAACTATGGCTACACCTTC. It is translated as CSVATGKYNYGYTF. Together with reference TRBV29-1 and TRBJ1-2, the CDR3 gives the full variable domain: SAVISQKPSRDICQRGTSLTIQCQVDSQVTMMFWYRQQPGQSLTLIATANQGSEATYESGFVIDKFPISRPNLTFSTLTVSNMSPEDSSIYLCSVATGKYNYGYTFGSGTRLTVV.

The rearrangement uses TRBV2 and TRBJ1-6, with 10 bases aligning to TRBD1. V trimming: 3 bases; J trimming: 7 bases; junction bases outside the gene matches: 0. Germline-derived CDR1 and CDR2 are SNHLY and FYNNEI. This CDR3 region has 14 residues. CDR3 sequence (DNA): TGTGCCAGCAGTGAGGGACAGGGGAATTCACCCCTCCACTTT. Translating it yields CASSEGQGNSPLHF. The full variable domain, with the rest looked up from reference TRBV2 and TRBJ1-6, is EPEVTQTPSHQVTQMGQEVILRCVPISNHLYFYWYRQILGQKVEFLVSFYNNEISEKSEIFDDQFSVERPDGSNFTLKIRSTKLEDSAMYFCASSEGQGNSPLHFGNGTRLTVT.

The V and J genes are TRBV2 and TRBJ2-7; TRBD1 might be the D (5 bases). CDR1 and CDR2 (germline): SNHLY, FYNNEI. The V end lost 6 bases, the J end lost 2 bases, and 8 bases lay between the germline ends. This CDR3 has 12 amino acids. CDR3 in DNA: TGTGCCAGCAGGGGGCACCCCTACGAGCAGTACTTC. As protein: CASRGHPYEQYF.

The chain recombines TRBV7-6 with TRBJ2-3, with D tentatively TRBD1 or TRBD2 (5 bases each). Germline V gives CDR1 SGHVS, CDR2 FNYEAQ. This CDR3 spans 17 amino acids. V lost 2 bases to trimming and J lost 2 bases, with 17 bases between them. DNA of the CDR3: TGTGCCAGCAGCTTACTCGGGGCACCAATGATCACAGATACGCAGTATTTT. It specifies CASSLLGAPMITDTQYF. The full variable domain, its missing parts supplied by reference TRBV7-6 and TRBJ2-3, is GAGVSQSPRYKVTKRGQDVALRCDPISGHVSLYWYRQALGQGPEFLTYFNYEAQQDKSGLPNDRFSAERPEGSISTLTIQRTEQRDSAMYRCASSLLGAPMITDTQYFGPGTRLTVL.

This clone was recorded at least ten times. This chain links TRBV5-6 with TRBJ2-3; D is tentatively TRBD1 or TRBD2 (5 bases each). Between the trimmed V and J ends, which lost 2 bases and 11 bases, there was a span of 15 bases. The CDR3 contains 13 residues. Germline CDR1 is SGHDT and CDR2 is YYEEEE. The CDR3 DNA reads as TGTGCCAGCAGCTTAGATATGGGGACCATGCAGTATTTT. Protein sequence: CASSLDMGTMQYF.

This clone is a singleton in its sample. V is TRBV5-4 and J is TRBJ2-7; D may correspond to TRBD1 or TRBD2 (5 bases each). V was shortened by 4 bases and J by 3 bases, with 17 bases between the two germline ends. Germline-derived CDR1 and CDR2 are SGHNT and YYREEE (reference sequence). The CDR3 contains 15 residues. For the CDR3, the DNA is TGTGCCAGCAGCCCTGCAGGGAGTTTAGGCTACGAGCAGTACTTC. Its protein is CASSPAGSLGYEQYF.

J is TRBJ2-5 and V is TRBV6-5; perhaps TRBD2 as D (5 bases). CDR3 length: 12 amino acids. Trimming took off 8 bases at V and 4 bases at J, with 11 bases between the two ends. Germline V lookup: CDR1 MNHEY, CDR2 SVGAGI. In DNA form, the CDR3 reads TGTGCCAGCGGCAAACGGGGAGAGACCCAGTACTTC. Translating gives CASGKRGETQYF.

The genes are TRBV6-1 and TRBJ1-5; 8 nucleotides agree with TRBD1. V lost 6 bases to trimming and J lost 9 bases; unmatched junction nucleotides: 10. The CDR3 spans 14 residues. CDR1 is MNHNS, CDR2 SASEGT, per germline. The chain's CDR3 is CASSSGTGGLPQHF. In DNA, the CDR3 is TGTGCCAGCAGCTCCGGGACAGGAGGCCTGCCCCAGCATTTT.

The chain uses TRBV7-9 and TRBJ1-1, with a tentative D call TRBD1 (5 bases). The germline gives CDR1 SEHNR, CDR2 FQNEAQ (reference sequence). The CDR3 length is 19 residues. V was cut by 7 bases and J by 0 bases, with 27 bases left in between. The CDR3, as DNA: TGTGCCAGCAACCCGGCCGGTGGGGCCAGGGCAGGGATGAACACTGAAGCTTTCTTT. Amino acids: CASNPAGGARAGMNTEAFF. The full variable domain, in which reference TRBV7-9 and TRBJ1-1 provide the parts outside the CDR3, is DTGVSQNPRHKITKRGQNVTFRCDPISEHNRLYWYRQTLGQGPEFLTYFQNEAQLEKSRLLSDRFSAERPKGSFSTLEIQRTEQGDSAMYLCASNPAGGARAGMNTEAFFGQGTRLTVV.

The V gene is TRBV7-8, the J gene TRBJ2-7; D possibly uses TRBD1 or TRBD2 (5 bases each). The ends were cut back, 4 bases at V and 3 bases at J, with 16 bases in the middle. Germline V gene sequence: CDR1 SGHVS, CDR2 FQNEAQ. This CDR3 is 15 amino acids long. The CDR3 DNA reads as TGTGCCAGCAGCTCCGAAGGGACCAGGAACTACGAGCAGTACTTC. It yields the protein CASSSEGTRNYEQYF.

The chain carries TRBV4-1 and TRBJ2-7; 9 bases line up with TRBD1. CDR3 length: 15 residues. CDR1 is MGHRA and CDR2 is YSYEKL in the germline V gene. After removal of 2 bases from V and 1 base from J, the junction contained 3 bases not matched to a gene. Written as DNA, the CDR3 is TGCGCCAGCAGCCAATTGGGACAGGGATCCTACGAGCAGTACTTC. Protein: CASSQLGQGSYEQYF.

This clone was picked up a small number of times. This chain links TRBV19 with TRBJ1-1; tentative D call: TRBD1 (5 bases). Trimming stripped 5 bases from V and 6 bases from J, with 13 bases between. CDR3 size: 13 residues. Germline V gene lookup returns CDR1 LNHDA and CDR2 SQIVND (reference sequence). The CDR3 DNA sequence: TGTGCCAGTAGTCGGAGCTTGGGGGCTGAAGCTTTCTTT. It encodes CASSRSLGAEAFF.

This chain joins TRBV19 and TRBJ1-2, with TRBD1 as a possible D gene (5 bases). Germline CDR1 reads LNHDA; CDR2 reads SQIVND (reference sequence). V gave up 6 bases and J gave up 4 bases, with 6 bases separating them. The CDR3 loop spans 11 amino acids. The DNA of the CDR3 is TGTGCCAGTAGCGACAGCTATGGCTACACCTTC. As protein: CASSDSYGYTF. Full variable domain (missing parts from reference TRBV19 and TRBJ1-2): DGGITQSPKYLFRKEGQNVTLSCEQNLNHDAMYWYRQDPGQGLRLIYYSQIVNDFQKGDIAEGYSVSREKKESFPLTVTSAQKNPTAFYLCASSDSYGYTFGSGTRLTVV.